Detailed here is one T cell receptor beta chain. These data come from a study of blood T cell repertoires in COVID-19. Study context: Specimens from acute and convalescent COVID-19 originated in the United States, Italy and Spain. The analysed material was cDNA or gDNA that came from T cells, B-cell-depleted T cells, or PBMCs.

Only in-frame clones appear in the TCRdb table, and some are missing; sequencing was by immunoSEQ multiplex PCR. Here the sample spans approximately 120,000 clones, approximately 83% being singletons. Source material: peripheral blood. The receptor was derived from a man at least 80 years old with active or convalescent COVID-19.

CDR3 in amino acids: CAISESRQVLTEAFF. The CDR3 coding sequence is TGTGCCATCAGTGAGTCAAGGCAGGTCCTGACTGAAGCTTTCTTT. V and J are TRBV10-3 and TRBJ1-1, with no clear D. The CDR3 contains 15 residues. Per the germline V gene, CDR1 is ENHRY and CDR2 is SYGVKD. V lost 0 bases and J 5 bases, leaving 13 bases between the germline ends.